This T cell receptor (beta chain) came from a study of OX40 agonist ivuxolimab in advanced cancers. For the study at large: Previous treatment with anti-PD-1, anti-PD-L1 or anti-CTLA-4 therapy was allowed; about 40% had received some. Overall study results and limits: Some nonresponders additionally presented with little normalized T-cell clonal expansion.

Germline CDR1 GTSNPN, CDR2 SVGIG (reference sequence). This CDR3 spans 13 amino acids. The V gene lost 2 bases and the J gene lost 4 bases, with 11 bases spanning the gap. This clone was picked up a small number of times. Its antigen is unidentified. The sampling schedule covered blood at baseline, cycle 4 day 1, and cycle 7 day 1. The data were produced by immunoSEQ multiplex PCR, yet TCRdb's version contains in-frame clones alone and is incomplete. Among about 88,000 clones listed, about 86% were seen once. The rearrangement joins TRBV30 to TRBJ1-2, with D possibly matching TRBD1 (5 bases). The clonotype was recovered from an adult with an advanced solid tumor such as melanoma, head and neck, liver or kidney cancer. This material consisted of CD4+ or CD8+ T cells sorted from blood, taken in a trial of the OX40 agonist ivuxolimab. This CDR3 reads CAWSIGTVYGYTF. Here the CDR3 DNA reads TGTGCCTGGAGTATTGGGACGGTCTATGGCTACACCTTC.